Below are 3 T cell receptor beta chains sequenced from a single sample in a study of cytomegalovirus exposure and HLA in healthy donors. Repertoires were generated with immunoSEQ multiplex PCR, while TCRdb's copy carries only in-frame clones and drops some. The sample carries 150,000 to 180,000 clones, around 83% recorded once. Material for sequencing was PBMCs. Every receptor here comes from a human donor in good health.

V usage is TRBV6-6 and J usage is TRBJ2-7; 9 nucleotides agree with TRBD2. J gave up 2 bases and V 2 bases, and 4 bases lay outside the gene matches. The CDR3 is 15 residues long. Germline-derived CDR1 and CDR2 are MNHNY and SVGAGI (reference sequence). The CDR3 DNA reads TGTGCCAGCAGTTACGCGACTAGCGGTGCCTACGAGCAGTACTTC. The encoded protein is CASSYATSGAYEQYF.

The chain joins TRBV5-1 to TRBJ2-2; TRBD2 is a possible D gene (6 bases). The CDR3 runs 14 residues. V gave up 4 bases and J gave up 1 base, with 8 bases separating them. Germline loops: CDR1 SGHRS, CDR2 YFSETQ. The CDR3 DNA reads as TGCGCCAGCAGCAGGGACTGGAACACCGGGGAGCTGTTTTTT. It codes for CASSRDWNTGELFF.

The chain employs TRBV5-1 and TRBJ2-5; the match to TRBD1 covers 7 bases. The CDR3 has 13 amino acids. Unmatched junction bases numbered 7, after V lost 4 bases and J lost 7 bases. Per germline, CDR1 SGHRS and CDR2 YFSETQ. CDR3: CASSRDSVGTQYF. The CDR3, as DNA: TGCGCCAGCAGCAGGGACAGCGTCGGGACCCAGTACTTC.